This T cell receptor beta chain was captured by sequencing in a study of T cell clonotyping in hematopoietic cell transplantation. The time point is: recipient sample about 28 days before transplant, after cytoreduction. This table comes from immunoSEQ multiplex PCR, and its TCRdb copy is limited to in-frame clones, with some not included. The sample includes 49,000 or so clones, around 83% of them seen just once. The V gene's germline CDR1 is WNHNN and CDR2 SYGVQD (reference sequence). The length of the CDR3 is 15 residues. The junction had 5 bases not matched to a gene; V was cut back by 0 bases and J by 5 bases.

The sequence was obtained from a man aged 55 to 70 with myelodysplastic syndrome. Some clones in this sample may be carry-over from other donors' samples. The chain links TRBV10-1 to TRBJ2-3; 7 nucleotides line up with TRBD2. This specimen was peripheral blood mononuclear cells, taken before stem cell transplant. The CDR3 spells CASSESGGGIDTQYF. The DNA for the CDR3 is TGCGCCAGCAGTGAGTCGGGGGGAGGGATAGATACGCAGTATTTT.